One and the same sample provided the 10 T cell receptor beta chains below, sequenced in a study of Ad26.COV2.S vaccination and SARS-CoV-2 variants. The treatment here: around 19 received Ad26.COV2.S at low or high dose, single or two shots; several received placebo; per-sample allocation not given. Sampling occurred on day 63 after the first vaccine or placebo injection. The assay was immunoSEQ multiplex PCR, and TCRdb's table has in-frame clones only and misses some. The table lists about 430,000 clones, 80% to 95% of them singletons, with about 12% in the top ten. The material sequenced was peripheral blood, taken in a trial of Ad26.COV2.S vaccine versus placebo. The receptors originated from a person between 18 and 59 years old who received the Ad26.COV2.S COVID-19 vaccine or a placebo.

V gene TRBV11-1 combines with J gene TRBJ1-1; 8 bases match TRBD1. CDR1 and CDR2 from the germline V gene are SGHAT and FQDESV (reference sequence). The CDR3 covers 15 residues. The junction had 6 bases not matched to a gene; V was cut back by 2 bases and J by 4 bases. The CDR3 sequence: CASSLPQGEGTEAFF. The CDR3 DNA reads TGTGCCAGCAGCTTACCACAGGGGGAGGGCACTGAAGCTTTCTTT.

CDR3 nucleotides: TGTGCCAGCACTTCAACCGGGACAGGGGACTCACCCCTCCACTTT. Encoded protein: CASTSTGTGDSPLHF. The chain links TRBV28 to TRBJ1-6, with 10 bases lining up with TRBD1. V was pared by 7 bases and J by 10 bases, with 10 bases of the junction left unmatched. The CDR3 length is 15 residues. Germline loops: CDR1 MDHEN, CDR2 SYDVKM.

V usage is TRBV25-1 and J usage is TRBJ2-7; tentative D call: TRBD2 (6 bases). V shed 4 bases and J shed 4 bases, with 14 bases lying between them. The V gene's germline CDR1 is MGHDK and CDR2 SYGVNS. There are 14 residues in the CDR3. As DNA, the CDR3 is TGTGCCAGCAGTGGGGCGGGGAGCAAGTACGAGCAGTACTTC. This gives the protein CASSGAGSKYEQYF.

The CDR3 DNA follows: TGTGCCAGCTTCAATTTCAGCGGGAGGAGCGACAATGAGCAGTTCTTC. Translating gives CASFNFSGRSDNEQFF. The rearrangement uses TRBV27 and TRBJ2-1; 9 bases line up with TRBD2. V was pared by 8 bases and J by 5 bases, with 13 bases of the junction left unmatched. CDR1 and CDR2 from the germline V gene are MNHEY and SMNVEV (reference sequence). The CDR3 totals 16 residues.

V usage is TRBV5-4 and J usage is TRBJ2-6; D is unresolved. The CDR3 length is 15 residues. Germline V gene sequence: CDR1 SGHNT, CDR2 YYREEE (reference sequence). The V end was cut by 1 base, the J end by 7 bases, with 12 bases between. CDR3 amino acids: CASSLLRSSANVLTF. CDR3 coding DNA: TGTGCCAGCAGCTTGCTTAGGAGTTCCGCCAACGTCCTGACTTTC.

The chain uses TRBV5-1 and TRBJ2-1; 8 nucleotides match TRBD2. The CDR3 has 15 amino acids. The V gene's germline CDR1 is SGHRS and CDR2 YFSETQ. J gave up 0 bases and V 4 bases, and 3 bases lay outside the gene matches. The CDR3 DNA follows: TGCGCCAGCAGCCAGAGCGGGAGCTCCTACAATGAGCAGTTCTTC. Amino acid sequence: CASSQSGSSYNEQFF.

The CDR3: CASSYGLAYGNEQFF. Here the CDR3 DNA reads TGTGCCAGCAGCTACGGACTAGCGTATGGGAATGAGCAGTTCTTC. The chain joins TRBV5-4 to TRBJ2-1; 9 bases map to TRBD2. Germline CDR1 is SGHNT and CDR2 is YYREEE (reference sequence). V dropped 3 bases and J dropped 7; count of bases not matched to a gene: 8. The CDR3 is 15 residues long. The full variable domain, with the rest looked up from reference TRBV5-4 and TRBJ2-1, is ETGVTQSPTHLIKTRGQQVTLRCSSQSGHNTVSWYQQALGQGPQFIFQYYREEENGRGNFPPRFSGLQFPNYSSELNVNALELDDSALYLCASSYGLAYGNEQFFGPGTRLTVL.

The J gene is TRBJ2-1, the V gene TRBV9; TRBD2 matches 8 bases. CDR1 and CDR2 (germline): SGDLS, YYNGEE. Trimming took 4 bases from V and 8 from J; bases not matched to a gene: 8. This CDR3 comprises 14 residues. As DNA, the CDR3 is TGTGCCAGCAGCCCCCGGACTAGCTGGGATGAGCAGTTCTTC. Its protein product is CASSPRTSWDEQFF.

The CDR3 reads CASSSGVAGELIETQYF. Written as DNA, the CDR3 is TGTGCCAGCAGCTCGGGGGTAGCGGGAGAATTGATTGAGACCCAGTACTTC. V gene TRBV11-2 combines with J gene TRBJ2-5; TRBD2 aligns across 9 bases. Germline CDR1 is SGHAT and CDR2 is FQNNGV. The length of the CDR3 is 17 residues. The V and J ends lost 4 bases and 5 bases, in that order; junction bases with no gene match: 14.

This clone occurred once. The V and J genes are TRBV6-6 and TRBJ1-1; TRBD1 matches at 7 bases. The CDR3 has 15 residues. Trimming took 5 bases from V and 5 from J; bases not matched to a gene: 11. The germline V gene has CDR1 MNHNY and CDR2 SVGAGI (reference sequence). CDR3 region: CASSHAREGATEAFF. The CDR3 DNA is TGTGCCAGCAGTCACGCCCGGGAGGGGGCTACTGAAGCTTTCTTT.